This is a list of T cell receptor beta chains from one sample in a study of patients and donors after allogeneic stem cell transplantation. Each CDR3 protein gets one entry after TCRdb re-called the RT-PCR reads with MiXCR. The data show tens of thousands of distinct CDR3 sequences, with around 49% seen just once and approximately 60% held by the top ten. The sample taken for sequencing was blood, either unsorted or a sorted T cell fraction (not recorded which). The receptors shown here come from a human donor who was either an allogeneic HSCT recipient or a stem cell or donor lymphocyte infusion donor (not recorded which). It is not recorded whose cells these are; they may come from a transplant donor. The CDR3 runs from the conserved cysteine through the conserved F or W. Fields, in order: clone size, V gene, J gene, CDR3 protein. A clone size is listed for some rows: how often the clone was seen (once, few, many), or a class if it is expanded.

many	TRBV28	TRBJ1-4	CASSLSQGTDEKLFF
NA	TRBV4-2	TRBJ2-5	CASSQELKRKETQYF
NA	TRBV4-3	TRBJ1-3	CASSQDRGTGNTIYF
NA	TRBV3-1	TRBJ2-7	CASSQELAGPTYEQYF
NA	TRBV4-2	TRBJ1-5	CASSQGKVSNQPQHF
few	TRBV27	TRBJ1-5	CASSSEGSGQPQHF
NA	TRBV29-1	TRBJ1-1	CSVERGAGQRNTEAFF
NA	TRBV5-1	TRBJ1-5	CASSPGIGQPQHF
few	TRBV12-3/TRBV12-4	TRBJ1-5	CACGLDQPQHF
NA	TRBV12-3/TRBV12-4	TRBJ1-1	CASSLGGRLAFF
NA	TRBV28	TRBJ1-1	CASRPDRGMNTEAFF
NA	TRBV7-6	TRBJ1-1	CASSSGQGLAFF
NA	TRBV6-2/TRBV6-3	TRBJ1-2	CASSWPGGSYTF
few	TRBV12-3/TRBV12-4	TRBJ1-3	CASPSGSGNTIYF
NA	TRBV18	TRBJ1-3	CASSTDRDSGNTIYF
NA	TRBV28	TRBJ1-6	CASSLHGLPDSPLHF
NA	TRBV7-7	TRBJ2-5	CASSSQGFGQETQYF
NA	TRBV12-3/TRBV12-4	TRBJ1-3	CASSPRGSSSGNTIYF
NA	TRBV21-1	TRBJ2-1	CASSKALVGDEQFF
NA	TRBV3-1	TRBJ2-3	CASSQILTGTDTQYF
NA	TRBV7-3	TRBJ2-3	CASSFGLAGDPDTQYF
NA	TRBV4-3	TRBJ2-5	CASSQVGREETQYF
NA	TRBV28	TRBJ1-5	CASSLIQESQPQHF
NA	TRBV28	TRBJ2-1	CASSLLWTSGPKQFF
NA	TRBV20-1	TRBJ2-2	CSASPPGLAGGANTGELFF
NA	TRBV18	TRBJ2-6	CASSPEEVSGANVLTF
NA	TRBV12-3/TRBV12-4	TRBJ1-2	CASRTSQGNYGYTF
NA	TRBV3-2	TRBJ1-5	CASSQDFDRGHQPQHF
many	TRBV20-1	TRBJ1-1	CRVGGKVNTEAFF
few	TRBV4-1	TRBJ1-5	CASSPRDSLSQPQHF
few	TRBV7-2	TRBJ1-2	CASSFRGGANYGYTF
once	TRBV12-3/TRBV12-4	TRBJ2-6	CASSLRPTNVLTF
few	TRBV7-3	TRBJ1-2	CASSFAGADGYTF
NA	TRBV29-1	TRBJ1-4	CSVSGQGGEKLFF
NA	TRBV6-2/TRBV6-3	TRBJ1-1	CASRHQSYRGLWTEAFF
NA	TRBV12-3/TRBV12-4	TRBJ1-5	CASSRDGQGIQPQHF
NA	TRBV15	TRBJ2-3	CATSRDLRQGIDTQYF
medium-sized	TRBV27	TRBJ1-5	CASSLFGHQPQHF
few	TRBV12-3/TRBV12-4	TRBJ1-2	CASSSRTATGGYTF
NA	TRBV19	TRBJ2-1	CASSILDYNEQFF
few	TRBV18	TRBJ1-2	CASSPRQGAQNYGYTF
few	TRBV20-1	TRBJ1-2	CSASKRGSGGYTF
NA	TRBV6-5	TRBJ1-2	CASSRGQTIYGYTF
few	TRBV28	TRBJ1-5	CATEDRGMGNQPQHF
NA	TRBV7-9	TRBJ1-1	CASSLEQGASEAFF
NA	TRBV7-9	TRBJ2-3	CASNPAFSGRATTDTQYF
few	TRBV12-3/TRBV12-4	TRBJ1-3	CASNLDSSGNTIYF
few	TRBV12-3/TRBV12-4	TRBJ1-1	CASSPVAAFTEAFF
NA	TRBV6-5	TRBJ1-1	CASSLKGGSSNTEAFF
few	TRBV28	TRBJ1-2	CASSWTDYGYTF
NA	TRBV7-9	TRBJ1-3	CASSSMTPGNTIYF
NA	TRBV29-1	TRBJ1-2	CSTKGQPGYGYTF
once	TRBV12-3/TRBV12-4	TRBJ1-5	CASSRDRAGQPQHF
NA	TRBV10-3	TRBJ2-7	CAIRSAYEQYF
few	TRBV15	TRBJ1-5	CATSPRQVNQPQHF
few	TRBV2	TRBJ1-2	CASSEGTRGSYGYTF
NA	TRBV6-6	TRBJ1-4	CASSYPPRAGTLSLNEKLFF
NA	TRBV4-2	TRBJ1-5	CASSQRTGEQPQHF